This passage covers 27 T cell receptor beta chains from one sample sequenced in a study of blood T cells in healthy people across ages. Combining a sample-barcoded 5' primer with a J-beta primer mix, a second PCR ran for roughly 7 to 12 cycles. TCRdb itself ran the 5' RACE reads through MiXCR, one entry per CDR3 protein. The sample carries 850,000 to 1,300,000 distinct CDR3 sequences, 35% to 50% recorded once. The sequencing sample was made of blood. The receptor set was obtained from a woman aged 60-75 years in good health.

The chain is built from TRBV20-1 and TRBJ2-7, with 10 positions matching TRBD2. CDR3 length equals 17 residues. The V and J ends lost 0 bases and 2 bases, in that order; junction bases with no gene match: 10. CDR1 and CDR2 (germline): DFQATT, SNEGSKA (reference sequence). This CDR3 is CSARDASGSGHPYEQYF. The CDR3 coding sequence is TGCAGTGCTAGAGATGCTAGCGGGAGTGGCCATCCCTACGAGCAGTACTTC.

This clonotype has a count of ten or more. One junction end disagrees with the germline gene, perhaps due to a read error. The chain's CDR3 is CASSPGVDYDEQFF. For the CDR3, the DNA is TGTGCCAGCAGCCCCGGGGTAGACTACGATGAGCAGTTCTTC. The rearrangement uses TRBV5-4 and TRBJ2-1; D possibly corresponds to TRBD2 (5 bases). Germline values: CDR1 SGHNT, CDR2 YYREEE (reference sequence). The CDR3 extends over 14 amino acids. Full variable domain (remainder filled in from reference TRBV5-4 and TRBJ2-1): ETGVTQSPTHLIKTRGQQVTLRCSSQSGHNTVSWYQQALGQGPQFIFQYYREEENGRGNFPPRFSGLQFPNYSSELNVNALELDDSALYLCASSPGVDYDEQFFGPGTRLTVL.

The V call is TRBV29-1, the J call TRBJ2-6; D is perhaps TRBD2 (6 bases). The CDR3 consists of 15 residues. CDR1 SQVTM and CDR2 ANQGSEA come from the germline V gene. Trimming cost V 4 bases and J 0 bases, with 10 bases left between them. The chain's CDR3 is CSVGYGGSGANVLTF. The CDR3, as DNA: TGCAGCGTTGGGTACGGGGGCTCTGGGGCCAACGTCCTGACTTTC.

This clonotype was counted only a few times. The chain is built from TRBV15 and TRBJ1-2; D is undetermined. Trimming cost V 0 bases and J 6 bases, with 14 bases left between them. The CDR3 spans 15 residues. The germline gives CDR1 LNHNV, CDR2 YYDKDF (reference sequence). Written as DNA, the CDR3 is TGTGCCACCAGCAGAGATGCAGGAGGGATAGATGGCTACACCTTC. The encoded protein is CATSRDAGGIDGYTF.

The J gene is TRBJ2-4, the V gene TRBV6-1; D is perhaps TRBD2 (6 bases). With the DNA end fitting TRBJ2-7 better, the J assignment may be wrong. The CDR3 totals 16 residues. CDR1 and CDR2 from the germline V gene are MNHNS and SASEGT. DNA for the CDR3: TGTGCCAGCAGTGGTCTTCGGCGGGGTAAGACCTACGAGCAGTACTTC. This translates into CASSGLRRGKTYEQYF.

The V and J genes are TRBV7-6 and TRBJ2-6; D might be TRBD1 (6 bases). Germline CDR1 and CDR2: SGHVS and FNYEAQ. This CDR3 is 19 amino acids long. Trimming took off 5 bases at V and 1 base at J, with 21 bases between the two ends. In DNA, the CDR3 is TGTGCCAGCAGCCCCAACCTCCGACAGGCCGGTTCTGGGGCCAACGTCCTGACTTTC. Translation gives CASSPNLRQAGSGANVLTF.

The chain combines TRBV5-1 with TRBJ1-2; D not certain. Germline V gives CDR1 SGHRS, CDR2 YFSETQ. The CDR3 loop spans 13 amino acids. V lost 4 bases, J lost 5 bases, and 12 bases lay in between. The DNA of the CDR3 is TGCGCCAGCAGCACCCGGACGGAGTATGGCTACACCTTC. Protein product: CASSTRTEYGYTF. The full variable domain, in which reference TRBV5-1 and TRBJ1-2 provide the parts outside the CDR3, is KAGVTQTPRYLIKTRGQQVTLSCSPISGHRSVSWYQQTPGQGLQFLFEYFSETQRNKGNFPGRFSGRQFSNSRSEMNVSTLELGDSALYLCASSTRTEYGYTFGSGTRLTVV.

This rearrangement joins TRBV7-9 to TRBJ2-3; D gene ambiguous. Trimming removed 0 bases from V and 6 bases from J, with 7 bases in between. The CDR3 is made up of 13 amino acids. Germline V CDR1 and CDR2: SEHNR, FQNEAQ (reference sequence). CDR3 in DNA: TGTGCCAGCAGCTTAGCCCTCATCGATACGCAGTATTTT. Amino acid sequence: CASSLALIDTQYF.

V is TRBV28 and J is TRBJ2-1, with TRBD2 as a possible D gene (5 bases). CDR1 is MDHEN and CDR2 is SYDVKM in the germline V gene. The CDR3 has 13 amino acids. V was clipped by 7 bases and J by 2 bases, with 9 bases between them. For the CDR3, the DNA is TGTGCCAGCAAGGCTAGCCCCTACAATGAGCAGTTCTTC. Translated, it gives CASKASPYNEQFF.

This chain uses TRBV5-1 with TRBJ2-5; D may be TRBD2 (6 bases). Per the germline V gene, CDR1 is SGHRS and CDR2 is YFSETQ. The CDR3 extends over 13 amino acids. Trimming stripped 4 bases from V and 13 bases from J, with 20 bases between. This CDR3 reads CASSASGGPRGYF. CDR3 sequence (DNA): TGCGCCAGCAGCGCATCCGGGGGACCTCGGGGGTACTTC.

V gene TRBV12-3 or TRBV12-4 combines with J gene TRBJ2-2, with unresolved D. The CDR3 has 16 amino acids. The V end lost 6 bases, the J end lost 4 bases, and 18 bases lay between the germline ends. CDR3 DNA: TGTGCCAGCAGGACCGGAGCAAGGCGGTCCACCGGGGAGCTGTTTTTT. Translation gives CASRTGARRSTGELFF.

The chain carries TRBV3-1 and TRBJ2-1; TRBD2 is a possible D gene (6 bases). The V end lost 3 bases, the J end lost 4 bases, and 16 bases lay between the germline ends. The V gene's germline CDR1 is LGHDT and CDR2 YNNKEL (reference sequence). The CDR3 length is 16 residues. CDR3 region: CASSQTGTGVYNEQFF. DNA of the CDR3: TGTGCCAGCAGCCAGACCGGGACGGGGGTTTACAATGAGCAGTTCTTC.

This rearrangement joins TRBV4-1 to TRBJ2-7; weak D call: TRBD1 (8 bases). CDR3 size: 19 residues. CDR1 is MGHRA and CDR2 is YSYEKL in the germline V gene. V lost 1 base, J lost 0 bases, and 22 bases lay in between. CDR3 bases: TGCGCCAGCAGCCAAGTTACAGGGGGGCTAGCGGAGCTCTCCTACGAGCAGTACTTC. It translates to CASSQVTGGLAELSYEQYF.

The V and J genes are TRBV24-1 and TRBJ2-5; 8 bases line up with TRBD1. Germline CDR1 and CDR2: KGHDR and SFDVKD. The CDR3 totals 15 residues. V lost 5 bases, J lost 1 base, and 5 bases stayed unmatched. CDR3 loop: CATSAHGTGQETQYF. DNA for the CDR3: TGTGCCACCAGTGCTCACGGGACAGGCCAAGAGACCCAGTACTTC.

The chain has TRBV18 and TRBJ1-4, with no clear D. The CDR3 sequence is 13 residues long. V was clipped by 3 bases and J by 8 bases, with 10 bases between them. CDR1 and CDR2 from the germline V gene are KGHSH and LQKENI. This chain's CDR3 is CASSPMDGEKLFF. The CDR3 bases are TGTGCCAGCTCACCGATGGACGGGGAAAAACTGTTTTTT.

This clonotype was observed a few times. Being one base from a much bigger clone, this may be a read error. This rearrangement joins TRBV7-9 to TRBJ2-3; D not certain. The CDR3 is 10 residues long. Germline V gene data show CDR1 as SEHNR and CDR2 as FQNEAQ (reference sequence). Trimming took off 8 bases at V and 6 bases at J, with 6 bases between the two ends. The CDR3 region is CASGSDTQYF. The CDR3 DNA is TGTGCCAGCGGATCGGATACGCAGTATTTT.

This clonotype was seen a single time. The CDR3 coding sequence is TGTGCCAGCAGTTACTTGGCAGGGGTCCACGAGCAGTACTTC. It encodes CASSYLAGVHEQYF. This chain links TRBV6-6 with TRBJ2-4; D is possibly TRBD1 (6 bases). The J call may be in error: the DNA end matches TRBJ2-7 better. In germline, CDR1 is MNHNY, CDR2 SVGAGI (reference sequence). This CDR3 contains 14 residues.

The chain links TRBV29-1 to TRBJ1-4; D unresolved. Germline CDR1 is SQVTM and CDR2 is ANQGSEA. The CDR3 sequence is 14 residues long. Trimming left V 6 bases short and J 1 base short, with 12 bases between. CDR3 protein: CSVARTGTNEKLFF. CDR3 bases: TGCAGCGTCGCCAGGACCGGAACTAATGAAAAACTGTTTTTT.

There are a few counts of this clonotype. This chain uses TRBV27 with TRBJ2-5, with D maybe TRBD2 (7 bases). Germline V gene sequence: CDR1 MNHEY, CDR2 SMNVEV (reference sequence). The CDR3 covers 11 residues. V lost 10 bases, J lost 11 bases, and 17 bases lay in between. Here the CDR3 reads CATLKGGGQYF. DNA of the CDR3: TGTGCCACCCTAAAAGGGGGGGGGCAGTACTTC.

The chain uses TRBV27 and TRBJ1-1; D is unresolved. The CDR3 is 17 amino acids. V was clipped by 8 bases and J by 1 base, with 23 bases between them. The germline V gene has CDR1 MNHEY and CDR2 SMNVEV (reference sequence). In DNA form, the CDR3 reads TGTGCCAGCCACCAAGGGCTTACGCCACTCGGGAACACTGAAGCTTTCTTT. Protein: CASHQGLTPLGNTEAFF.

The gene calls are TRBV6-2 or TRBV6-3 and TRBJ2-2, with D uncertain. In germline, CDR1 is MNHEY, CDR2 SVGEGT. V was clipped by 1 base and J by 4 bases, with 4 bases between them. The CDR3 loop spans 13 amino acids. The CDR3 nucleotides are TGTGCCAGCAGTTACTACCCCACCGGGGAGCTGTTTTTT. Its translation: CASSYYPTGELFF.

The table lists this clonotype with a few counts. CDR3 nucleotide sequence: TGTGCCAGCAGTCCACTCTACGAAGGGGCTTTATCGGCTTTCTTT. Amino acid sequence: CASSPLYEGALSAFF. The V gene is TRBV12-3 or TRBV12-4, the J gene TRBJ1-1, with a possible D match to TRBD1 (5 bases). The length of the CDR3 is 15 residues. The V end was cut by 5 bases, the J end by 11 bases, with 24 bases between.

This clonotype was counted a few times. The chain employs TRBV27 and TRBJ2-7, with D unclear. The CDR3 is made up of 12 amino acids. In germline, CDR1 is MNHEY, CDR2 SMNVEV (reference sequence). V was trimmed by 3 bases and J by 6 bases, leaving 9 bases between them. This chain's CDR3 is CASSLFGREQYF. Written as DNA, the CDR3 is TGTGCCAGCAGTTTGTTCGGGCGCGAGCAGTACTTC.

This clonotype appeared many times. The chain uses TRBV5-6 and TRBJ2-5; the D gene is possibly TRBD2 (5 bases). Per germline, CDR1 SGHDT and CDR2 YYEEEE. The length of the CDR3 is 14 residues. Trimming shortened V by 3 bases and J by 5 bases, and 14 bases separated the two germline ends. CDR3 sequence: CASSSDGIGETQYF. Written as DNA, the CDR3 is TGTGCCAGCAGCTCGGACGGGATCGGTGAGACCCAGTACTTC.

The chain uses TRBV28 and TRBJ1-2; TRBD1 might be the D (5 bases). The ends were cut back, 4 bases at V and 13 bases at J, with 13 bases in the middle. Germline values: CDR1 MDHEN, CDR2 SYDVKM. The CDR3 totals 11 residues. CDR3 loop: CASSSPSTVTF. DNA for the CDR3: TGTGCCAGCAGTTCCCCGTCGACAGTCACCTTC.

This chain joins TRBV20-1 and TRBJ2-7, with a tentative D call TRBD2 (6 bases). Trimming took off 5 bases at V and 2 bases at J, with 16 bases between the two ends. Germline lookup yields CDR1 DFQATT and CDR2 SNEGSKA (reference sequence). This CDR3 is built from 14 residues. CDR3 protein: CSADLTGVPYEQYF. DNA for the CDR3: TGCAGTGCTGACCTAACGGGAGTTCCCTACGAGCAGTACTTC.

Remarks on this clonotype: A junction boundary mismatches the germline segment, possibly from a read error. The V call is TRBV6-5, the J call TRBJ2-1, with TRBD1 as a possible D gene (6 bases). The CDR3 has 15 residues. Germline V gene sequence: CDR1 MNHEY, CDR2 SVGAGI. The CDR3 reads CAGSSSGGRGNEQFF. Here the CDR3 DNA reads TGTGCCGGCAGTTCTTCTGGCGGTAGGGGGAATGAGCAGTTCTTC.